These 9 T cell receptor beta chains originate from one sample sequenced in a study of blood T cell repertoires in COVID-19. TCRdb keeps only in-frame clones here, not all; method: immunoSEQ multiplex PCR. Of about 260,000 clones detected, around 90% appear once; the ten largest clones hold around 3%. The sequencing sample was made of PBMCs or T cells enriched from blood (not recorded which). These receptors were obtained from a woman aged 50 to 60 who had recovered from COVID-19.

The chain carries TRBV10-3 and TRBJ2-5; 11 bases line up with TRBD2. This CDR3 region has 16 residues. V dropped 0 bases and J dropped 2; count of bases not matched to a gene: 2. Germline CDR1 is ENHRY and CDR2 is SYGVKD. DNA for the CDR3: TGTGCCATCAGTGAGTCTCTAGCGGGAGGACAAGAGACCCAGTACTTC. As protein: CAISESLAGGQETQYF.

CDR3 in DNA: TGTGCCAGCACCCTAGACAGAAAAGAGACCCAGTACTTC. This gives the protein CASTLDRKETQYF. The chain has TRBV6-5 and TRBJ2-5; D might be TRBD1 (5 bases). In germline, CDR1 is MNHEY, CDR2 SVGAGI. Trimming pared 7 bases from V and 3 bases from J, leaving 12 bases between. This CDR3 region has 13 residues.

The chain links TRBV28 to TRBJ2-7; D unclear. The V gene's germline CDR1 is MDHEN and CDR2 SYDVKM. The CDR3 has 13 residues. V gave up 5 bases and J gave up 5 bases, with 13 bases separating them. CDR3 loop: CASSLRLVHEQYF. As DNA, the CDR3 is TGTGCCAGCAGTCTACGTCTAGTCCACGAGCAGTACTTC.

The chain joins TRBV24-1 to TRBJ1-1; TRBD1 matches 7 bases. Germline lookup yields CDR1 KGHDR and CDR2 SFDVKD. This CDR3 comprises 15 residues. The J segment lost 1 base and the V segment lost 7 bases, leaving 8 bases of the junction unmatched. The DNA for the CDR3 is TGTGCCACCAGCGGAGCCGGGACAGAGAACACTGAAGCTTTCTTT. This sequence encodes CATSGAGTENTEAFF.

The chain carries TRBV28 and TRBJ1-6, with 8 bases matching TRBD1. The J segment lost 10 bases and the V segment lost 6 bases, leaving 8 bases of the junction unmatched. This CDR3 spans 14 amino acids. Germline CDR1 MDHEN, CDR2 SYDVKM. The CDR3 region is CASSLDRVSSPLHF. CDR3 nucleotide sequence: TGTGCCAGCAGCTTGGACAGGGTATCCTCACCCCTCCACTTT.

The sample holds a few counts of this clone. The chain joins TRBV28 to TRBJ2-7, with 8 bases lining up with TRBD1. Germline CDR1 reads MDHEN; CDR2 reads SYDVKM. This CDR3 is built from 15 residues. V lost 7 bases, J lost 5 bases, and 13 bases stayed unmatched. CDR3 DNA sequence: TGTGCCAGCACCCCGGGGAGGCCAGGGGGCCACGAGCAGTACTTC. Translating gives CASTPGRPGGHEQYF.

The genes are TRBV28 and TRBJ2-7; 11 bases match TRBD2. CDR3 length: 16 residues. The germline V gene encodes CDR1 MDHEN and CDR2 SYDVKM. V trimming: 3 bases; J trimming: 4 bases; junction bases outside the gene matches: 8. The CDR3 DNA reads TGTGCCAGCAGTTTCAATCTAGCGGGAGGTTCGTACGAGCAGTACTTC. Translated, it gives CASSFNLAGGSYEQYF.

J is TRBJ2-7 and V is TRBV5-1; D perhaps matches TRBD1 (6 bases). Germline V CDR1 and CDR2: SGHRS, YFSETQ. This CDR3 spans 16 amino acids. The V gene lost 3 bases and the J gene lost 2 bases, with 18 bases spanning the gap. The CDR3 is CASSYTRDIVTYEQYF. The DNA of the CDR3 is TGCGCCAGCAGCTATACCCGGGACATCGTAACCTACGAGCAGTACTTC.

This rearrangement joins TRBV27 to TRBJ2-5, with TRBD2 as a possible D gene (6 bases). Germline V gives CDR1 MNHEY, CDR2 SMNVEV (reference sequence). This CDR3 has 15 amino acids. V dropped 6 bases and J dropped 5 bases, with 19 bases sitting between them. In DNA, the CDR3 is TGTGCCAGCAGCCCTAATACGCGGGGCTTGGAGACCCAGTACTTC. Protein product: CASSPNTRGLETQYF.